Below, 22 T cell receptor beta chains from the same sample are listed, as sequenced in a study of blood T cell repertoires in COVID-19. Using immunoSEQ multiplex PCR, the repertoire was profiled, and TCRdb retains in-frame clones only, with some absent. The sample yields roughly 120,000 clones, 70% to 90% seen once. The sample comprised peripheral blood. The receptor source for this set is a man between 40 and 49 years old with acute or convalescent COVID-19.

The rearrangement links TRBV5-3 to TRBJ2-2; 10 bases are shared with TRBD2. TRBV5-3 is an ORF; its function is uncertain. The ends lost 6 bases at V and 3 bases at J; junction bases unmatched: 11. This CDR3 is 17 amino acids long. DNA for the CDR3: TGTGCCAGAACCTCAGCGGGGGGGCGGTCGGACACCGGGGAGCTGTTTTTT. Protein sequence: CARTSAGGRSDTGELFF.

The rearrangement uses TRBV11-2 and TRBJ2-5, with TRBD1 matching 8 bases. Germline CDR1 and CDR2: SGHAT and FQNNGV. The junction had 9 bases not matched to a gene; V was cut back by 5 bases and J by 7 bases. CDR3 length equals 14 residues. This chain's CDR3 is CASSKDREVGTQYF. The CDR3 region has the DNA TGTGCCAGCAGCAAGGACAGGGAGGTGGGGACCCAGTACTTC.

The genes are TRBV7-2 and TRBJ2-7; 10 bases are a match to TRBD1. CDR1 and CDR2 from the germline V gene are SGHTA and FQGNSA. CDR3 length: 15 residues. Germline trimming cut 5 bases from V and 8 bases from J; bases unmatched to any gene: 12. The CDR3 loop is CASSLRSGQGSKQYF. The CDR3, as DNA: TGTGCCAGCAGCCTACGCTCGGGACAGGGGTCGAAGCAGTACTTC. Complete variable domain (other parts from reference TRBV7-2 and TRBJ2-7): GAGVSQSPSNKVTEKGKDVELRCDPISGHTALYWYRQSLGQGLEFLIYFQGNSAPDKSGLPSDRFSAERTGGSVSTLTIQRTQQEDSAVYLCASSLRSGQGSKQYFGPGTRLTVT.

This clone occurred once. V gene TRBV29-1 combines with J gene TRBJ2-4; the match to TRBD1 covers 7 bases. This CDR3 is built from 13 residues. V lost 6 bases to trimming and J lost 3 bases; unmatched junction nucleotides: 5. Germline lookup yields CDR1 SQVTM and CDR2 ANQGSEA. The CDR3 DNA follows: TGCAGCGTGGGGACAGACCTCAAAAACATTCAGTACTTC. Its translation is CSVGTDLKNIQYF.

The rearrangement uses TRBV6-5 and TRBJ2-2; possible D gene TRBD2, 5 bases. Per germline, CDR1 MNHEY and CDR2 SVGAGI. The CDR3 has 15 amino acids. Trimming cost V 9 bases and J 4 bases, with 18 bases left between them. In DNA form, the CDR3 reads TGTGCCAGTAAAGGAAGTGGTCGGGGCACCGGGGAGCTGTTTTTT. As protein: CASKGSGRGTGELFF.

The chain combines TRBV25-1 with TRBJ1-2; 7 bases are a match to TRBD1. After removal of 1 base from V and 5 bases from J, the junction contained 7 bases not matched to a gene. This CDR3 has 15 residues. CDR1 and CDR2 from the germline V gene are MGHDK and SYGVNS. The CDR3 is CASSEFWDSSYGYTF. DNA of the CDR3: TGTGCCAGCAGTGAATTTTGGGACAGTTCATATGGCTACACCTTC.

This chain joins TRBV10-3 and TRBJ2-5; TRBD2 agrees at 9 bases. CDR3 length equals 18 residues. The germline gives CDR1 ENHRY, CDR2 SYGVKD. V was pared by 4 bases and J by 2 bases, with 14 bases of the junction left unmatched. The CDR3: CAISVGGVSGGHQETQYF. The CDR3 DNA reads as TGTGCCATCAGTGTTGGGGGGGTTAGCGGGGGCCATCAAGAGACCCAGTACTTC.

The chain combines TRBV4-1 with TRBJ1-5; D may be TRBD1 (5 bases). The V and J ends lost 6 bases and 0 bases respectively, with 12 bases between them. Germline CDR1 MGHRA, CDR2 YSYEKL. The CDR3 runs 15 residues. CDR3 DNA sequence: TGCGCCAGCAGTCACCCGGGGGTTAGCAATCAGCCCCAGCATTTT. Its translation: CASSHPGVSNQPQHF.

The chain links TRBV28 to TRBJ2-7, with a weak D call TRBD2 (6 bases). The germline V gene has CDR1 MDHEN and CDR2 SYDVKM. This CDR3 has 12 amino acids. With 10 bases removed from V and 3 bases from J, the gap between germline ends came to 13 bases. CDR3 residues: CATSPTSYEQYF. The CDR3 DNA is TGTGCCACCTCCCCGACTAGCTACGAGCAGTACTTC. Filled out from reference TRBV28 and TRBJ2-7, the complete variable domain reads DVKVTQSSRYLVKRTGEKVFLECVQDMDHENMFWYRQDPGLGLRLIYFSYDVKMKEKGDIPEGYSVSREKKERFSLILESASTNQTSMYLCATSPTSYEQYFGPGTRLTVT.

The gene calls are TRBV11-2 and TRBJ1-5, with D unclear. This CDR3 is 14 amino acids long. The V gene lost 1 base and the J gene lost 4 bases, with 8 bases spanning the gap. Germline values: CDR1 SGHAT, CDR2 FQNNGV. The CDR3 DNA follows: TGTGCCAGCAGCTTAGGCTCGGGGAATCAGCCCCAGCATTTT. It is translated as CASSLGSGNQPQHF.

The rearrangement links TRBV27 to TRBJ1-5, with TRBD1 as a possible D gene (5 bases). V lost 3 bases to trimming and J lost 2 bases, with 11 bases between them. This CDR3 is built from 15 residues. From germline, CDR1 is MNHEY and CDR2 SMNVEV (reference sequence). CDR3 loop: CASSLGPVGNQPQHF. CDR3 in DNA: TGTGCCAGCAGTTTGGGGCCAGTTGGCAATCAGCCCCAGCATTTT.

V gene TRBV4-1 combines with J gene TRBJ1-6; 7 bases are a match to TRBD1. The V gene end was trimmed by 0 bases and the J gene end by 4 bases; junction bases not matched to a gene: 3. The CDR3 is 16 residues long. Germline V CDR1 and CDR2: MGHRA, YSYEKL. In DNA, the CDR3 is TGCGCCAGCAGCCAAGACCGGGACAGTTATAATTCACCCCTCCACTTT. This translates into CASSQDRDSYNSPLHF.

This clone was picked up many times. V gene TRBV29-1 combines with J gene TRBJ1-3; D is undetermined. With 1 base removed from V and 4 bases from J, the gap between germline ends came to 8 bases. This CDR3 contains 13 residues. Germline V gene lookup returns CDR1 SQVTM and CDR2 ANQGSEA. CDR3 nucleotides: TGCAGCGTTGAAGGGTCGGGGGGAAACACCATATATTTT. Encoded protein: CSVEGSGGNTIYF.

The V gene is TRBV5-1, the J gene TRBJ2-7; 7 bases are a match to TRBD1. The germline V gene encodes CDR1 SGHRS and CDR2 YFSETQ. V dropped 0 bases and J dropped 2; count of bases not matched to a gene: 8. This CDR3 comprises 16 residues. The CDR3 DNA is TGCGCCAGCAGCTTGGCAGTTGGGGACAGCCCCTACGAGCAGTACTTC. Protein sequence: CASSLAVGDSPYEQYF. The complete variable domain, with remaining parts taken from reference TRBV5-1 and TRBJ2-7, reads KAGVTQTPRYLIKTRGQQVTLSCSPISGHRSVSWYQQTPGQGLQFLFEYFSETQRNKGNFPGRFSGRQFSNSRSEMNVSTLELGDSALYLCASSLAVGDSPYEQYFGPGTRLTVT.

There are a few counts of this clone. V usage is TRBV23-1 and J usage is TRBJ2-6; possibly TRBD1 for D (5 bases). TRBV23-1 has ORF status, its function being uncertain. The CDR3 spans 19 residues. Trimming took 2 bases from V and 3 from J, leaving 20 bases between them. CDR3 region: CASSQPGHCRSGGANVLTF. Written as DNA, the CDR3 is TGCGCCAGCAGTCAACCCGGACATTGCCGATCGGGTGGGGCCAACGTCCTGACTTTC.

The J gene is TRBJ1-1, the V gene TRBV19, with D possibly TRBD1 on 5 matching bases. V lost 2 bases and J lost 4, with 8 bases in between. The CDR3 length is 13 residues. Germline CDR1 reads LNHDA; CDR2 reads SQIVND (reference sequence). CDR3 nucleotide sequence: TGTGCCAGTAGTATACAGGGTAGCACTGAAGCTTTCTTT. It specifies CASSIQGSTEAFF.

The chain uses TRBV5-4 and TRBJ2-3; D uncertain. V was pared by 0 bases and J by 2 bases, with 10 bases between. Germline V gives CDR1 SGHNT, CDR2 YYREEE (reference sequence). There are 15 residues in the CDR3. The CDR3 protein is CASSLDVGFTDTQYF. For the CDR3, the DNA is TGTGCCAGCAGCTTGGATGTGGGCTTCACAGATACGCAGTATTTT.

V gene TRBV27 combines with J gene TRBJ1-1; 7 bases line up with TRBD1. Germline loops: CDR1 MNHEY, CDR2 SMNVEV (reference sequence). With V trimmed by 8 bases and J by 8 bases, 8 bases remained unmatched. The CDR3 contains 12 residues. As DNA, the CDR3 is TGTGCCAGCGGTCGGACAGGACACGAAGCTTTCTTT. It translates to CASGRTGHEAFF.

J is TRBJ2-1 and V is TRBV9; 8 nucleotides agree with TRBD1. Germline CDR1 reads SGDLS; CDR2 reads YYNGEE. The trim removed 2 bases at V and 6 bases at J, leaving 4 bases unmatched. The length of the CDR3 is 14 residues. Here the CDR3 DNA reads TGTGCCAGCAGCGTGACAGGGGTCCCCAATGAGCAGTTCTTC. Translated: CASSVTGVPNEQFF.

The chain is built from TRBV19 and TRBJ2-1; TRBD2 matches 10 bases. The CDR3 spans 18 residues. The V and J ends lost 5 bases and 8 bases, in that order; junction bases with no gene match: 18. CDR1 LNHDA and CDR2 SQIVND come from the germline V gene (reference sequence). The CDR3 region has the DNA TGTGCCAGTAGTGCCGGGACTAGCGCCGAAAATGAGCGGGATGAGCAGTTCTTC. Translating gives CASSAGTSAENERDEQFF.

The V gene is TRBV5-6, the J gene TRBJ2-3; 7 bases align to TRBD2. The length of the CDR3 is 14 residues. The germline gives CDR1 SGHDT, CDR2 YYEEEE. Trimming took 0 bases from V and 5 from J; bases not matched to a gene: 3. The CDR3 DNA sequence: TGTGCCAGCAGCTTGGTAGGGGAGGGAGATACGCAGTATTTT. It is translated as CASSLVGEGDTQYF.

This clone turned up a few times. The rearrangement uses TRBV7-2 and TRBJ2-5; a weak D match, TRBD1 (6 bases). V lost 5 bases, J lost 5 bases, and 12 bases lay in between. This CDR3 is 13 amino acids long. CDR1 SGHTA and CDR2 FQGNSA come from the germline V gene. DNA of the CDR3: TGTGCCAGCAGCGAAGACAGGATTGAGACCCAGTACTTC. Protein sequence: CASSEDRIETQYF. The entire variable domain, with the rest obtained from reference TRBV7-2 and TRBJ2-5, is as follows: GAGVSQSPSNKVTEKGKDVELRCDPISGHTALYWYRQSLGQGLEFLIYFQGNSAPDKSGLPSDRFSAERTGGSVSTLTIQRTQQEDSAVYLCASSEDRIETQYFGPGTRLLVL.